This TCR beta chain was sequenced during a study of post-analysis software for immune sequencing data. Study summary: As for disease course, relapsing-remitting, secondary progressive and progressive-relapsing multiple sclerosis were all included.

Trimming stripped 6 bases from V and 4 bases from J, with 13 bases between. Germline V gives CDR1 DFQATT, CDR2 SNEGSKA (reference sequence). CDR3 length: 12 residues. Prepared libraries of TCR beta cDNA carried unique molecular identifiers. MiXCR was run by TCRdb on the PCR reads, yielding one entry per CDR3 protein. The sample comprises over 300,000 distinct CDR3 sequences, around 33% of which are singletons, and about an eighth rests with the top ten. Findings of the study overall: Under F measure analysis, samples from one preparation batch co-clustered strongly. In patients, TRBV5-6, TRBV5-1 and TRBV20-1 belonged to about five TRBV segments found more frequently than in controls.

Only a few counts were recorded for this clonotype. Its antigen remains unknown. J is TRBJ2-7 and V is TRBV20-1, with D tentatively TRBD1 or TRBD2 (5 bases each). The specimen sequenced was blood. The receptor was derived from a girl under 18 with multiple sclerosis. The DNA for the CDR3 is TGCAGTGCCCCCGGGGCCTCTTACGAGCAGTACTTC. This encodes CSAPGASYEQYF.